A selection of T cell receptor beta chains follows, all from one sample in a study of blood T cells in healthy people across ages. Each CDR3 protein is one row after TCRdb ran MiXCR on the 5' RACE reads. The sample shows 1.5 million to 2 million distinct CDR3 sequences, 28% of them seen only once. The sequencing input was blood. The origin of the receptors is a woman in her twenties or thirties in good health. Both conserved end residues are part of each CDR3. Each record gives: clone size, V gene, J gene, D gene, CDR3 protein, CDR3 DNA. D genes are given only for firm matches. Clone size is given for some rows only: seen once, a few or many times, or a class if the clone is expanded.

clone_size: few
v_call: TRBV7-9
j_call: TRBJ2-2
d_call: NA
cdr3_aa: CASSSQLSAGELFF
cdr3_nt: TGTGCCAGCAGCTCACAGTTATCGGCCGGGGAGCTGTTTTTT

clone_size: many
v_call: TRBV6-4
j_call: TRBJ1-2
d_call: NA
cdr3_aa: CASSDTENRSNYGYTF
cdr3_nt: TGTGCCAGCAGTGACACGGAAAACAGGTCGAACTATGGCTACACCTTC

clone_size: NA
v_call: TRBV9
j_call: TRBJ2-1
d_call: NA
cdr3_aa: CASSPDPSWNEQFF
cdr3_nt: TGTGCCAGCAGCCCCGACCCCTCCTGGAATGAGCAGTTCTTC

clone_size: NA
v_call: TRBV4-2
j_call: TRBJ2-5
d_call: TRBD2
cdr3_aa: CASSQDKGGVEQETQYF
cdr3_nt: TGTGCCAGCAGCCAAGACAAGGGAGGGGTGGAACAAGAGACCCAGTACTTC

clone_size: NA
v_call: TRBV6-1
j_call: TRBJ1-5
d_call: NA
cdr3_aa: CASSDQEFQPQHF
cdr3_nt: TGTGCCAGCAGTGACCAGGAATTTCAGCCCCAGCATTTT

clone_size: many
v_call: TRBV4-1
j_call: TRBJ2-7
d_call: NA
cdr3_aa: CASSLTQGGYEQYF
cdr3_nt: TGCGCCAGCAGCCTCACCCAGGGGGGCTACGAGCAGTACTTC

clone_size: NA
v_call: TRBV20-1
j_call: TRBJ2-3
d_call: TRBD2
cdr3_aa: CSARQTSGRRDTQYF
cdr3_nt: TGCAGTGCTAGACAGACTAGCGGGAGAAGAGATACGCAGTATTTT

clone_size: many
v_call: TRBV5-1
j_call: TRBJ2-3
d_call: NA
cdr3_aa: CASSLFEDTQYF
cdr3_nt: TGCGCCAGCAGCTTGTTTGAAGATACGCAGTATTTT

clone_size: many
v_call: TRBV6-5
j_call: TRBJ2-5
d_call: NA
cdr3_aa: CASRETTGPQETQYF
cdr3_nt: TGTGCCAGCAGAGAAACGACTGGACCCCAAGAGACCCAGTACTTC

clone_size: few
v_call: TRBV5-5
j_call: TRBJ1-1
d_call: NA
cdr3_aa: CASSLRYGGEAFF
cdr3_nt: TGTGCCAGCAGCTTGAGGTACGGAGGGGAAGCTTTCTTT

clone_size: many
v_call: TRBV5-1
j_call: TRBJ2-6
d_call: NA
cdr3_aa: CASSLALNLRQAGANVLTF
cdr3_nt: TGCGCCAGCAGCTTGGCGCTCAACCTTCGACAGGCTGGGGCCAACGTCCTGACTTTC

clone_size: NA
v_call: TRBV12-3/TRBV12-4
j_call: TRBJ2-1
d_call: NA
cdr3_aa: CASKGGGGGSYNEQFF
cdr3_nt: TGTGCCAGCAAAGGGGGAGGGGGAGGCTCCTACAATGAGCAGTTCTTC

clone_size: NA
v_call: TRBV12-3/TRBV12-4
j_call: TRBJ2-3
d_call: NA
cdr3_aa: CAGIPTTTDTQYF
cdr3_nt: TGTGCCGGCATCCCGACTACGACAGATACGCAGTATTTT

clone_size: NA
v_call: TRBV25-1
j_call: TRBJ2-4
d_call: NA
cdr3_aa: CASSPEFLSYNEQYF
cdr3_nt: TGTGCCAGCAGCCCTGAGTTTCTCTCCTACAATGAGCAGTACTTC

clone_size: few
v_call: TRBV5-1
j_call: TRBJ2-5
d_call: NA
cdr3_aa: CASSWGAGAETQYF
cdr3_nt: TGCGCCAGCAGCTGGGGGGCAGGGGCAGAGACCCAGTACTTC

clone_size: few
v_call: TRBV29-1
j_call: TRBJ2-5
d_call: NA
cdr3_aa: CSVRTGPQETQYF
cdr3_nt: TGCAGCGTTCGGACGGGACCTCAAGAGACCCAGTACTTC

clone_size: few
v_call: TRBV12-3/TRBV12-4
j_call: TRBJ1-3
d_call: NA
cdr3_aa: CASSWLKVSGNTIYF
cdr3_nt: TGTGCCAGCAGTTGGCTTAAAGTCTCTGGAAACACCATATATTTT

clone_size: many
v_call: TRBV9
j_call: TRBJ1-5
d_call: TRBD1
cdr3_aa: CASSVGQGYQPQHF
cdr3_nt: TGTGCCAGCAGCGTAGGACAGGGGTATCAGCCCCAGCATTTT

clone_size: few
v_call: TRBV3-1
j_call: TRBJ2-4
d_call: TRBD2
cdr3_aa: CASSQALGLGPAKNIQYF
cdr3_nt: TGTGCCAGCAGCCAGGCGCTAGGACTAGGCCCGGCCAAAAACATTCAGTACTTC

clone_size: NA
v_call: TRBV6-6
j_call: TRBJ2-1
d_call: TRBD2
cdr3_aa: CASSILSGGAENEQFF
cdr3_nt: TGTGCCAGCAGCATACTCAGCGGGGGGGCCGAGAATGAGCAGTTCTTC

clone_size: NA
v_call: TRBV7-9
j_call: TRBJ2-7
d_call: NA
cdr3_aa: CASSLDRMDEQYF
cdr3_nt: TGTGCCAGCAGCTTAGACAGAATGGACGAGCAGTACTTC

clone_size: few
v_call: TRBV6-6
j_call: TRBJ2-1
d_call: NA
cdr3_aa: CASSYSDRAPNNEQFF
cdr3_nt: TGTGCCAGCAGTTACTCGGACAGAGCCCCGAACAATGAGCAGTTCTTC

clone_size: NA
v_call: TRBV30
j_call: TRBJ2-1
d_call: NA
cdr3_aa: CAWTHPSGHVQFF
cdr3_nt: TGTGCCTGGACTCATCCGTCGGGACACGTTCAGTTCTTC

clone_size: NA
v_call: TRBV3-1
j_call: TRBJ2-7
d_call: TRBD2
cdr3_aa: CASSHGTSGGALSYNEQYF
cdr3_nt: TGTGCCAGCAGCCACGGGACTAGCGGGGGGGCCCTGTCCTACAATGAGCAGTACTTC

clone_size: NA
v_call: TRBV20-1
j_call: TRBJ1-5
d_call: NA
cdr3_aa: CSAAPPGLSNQPQHF
cdr3_nt: TGCAGTGCTGCCCCTCCGGGCCTTAGCAATCAGCCCCAGCATTTT

clone_size: once
v_call: TRBV20-1
j_call: TRBJ2-2
d_call: TRBD2
cdr3_aa: CSATSGGPTGEPFF
cdr3_nt: TGCAGTGCTACGAGCGGGGGCCCCACCGGGGAGCCGTTTTTT

clone_size: few
v_call: TRBV7-2
j_call: TRBJ2-1
d_call: TRBD1
cdr3_aa: CASSLGTGVSNEQFF
cdr3_nt: TGTGCCAGCAGCTTGGGGACAGGGGTTTCCAATGAGCAGTTCTTC

clone_size: NA
v_call: TRBV5-1
j_call: TRBJ2-7
d_call: NA
cdr3_aa: CASSFTSTPGGYEQYF
cdr3_nt: TGCGCCAGCAGCTTCACATCAACCCCCGGTGGCTACGAGCAGTACTTC

clone_size: NA
v_call: TRBV10-3
j_call: TRBJ2-1
d_call: TRBD1
cdr3_aa: CATSGQSYNVRFF
cdr3_nt: TGTGCCACCTCGGGACAGTCCTACAATGTGCGGTTCTTC

clone_size: many
v_call: TRBV24-1
j_call: TRBJ2-1
d_call: TRBD2
cdr3_aa: CARGLAGRGTYNEQFF
cdr3_nt: TGTGCCAGGGGACTAGCGGGAAGGGGCACCTACAATGAGCAGTTCTTC

clone_size: few
v_call: TRBV29-1
j_call: TRBJ2-5
d_call: TRBD1
cdr3_aa: CSADRADQETQYF
cdr3_nt: TGCAGCGCGGACAGGGCGGATCAAGAGACCCAGTACTTC

clone_size: NA
v_call: TRBV18
j_call: TRBJ1-6
d_call: TRBD1
cdr3_aa: CASSPPGQNNSPLHF
cdr3_nt: TGTGCCAGCTCACCACCGGGACAGAATAATTCACCCCTCCACTTT

clone_size: many
v_call: TRBV20-1
j_call: TRBJ2-7
d_call: NA
cdr3_aa: CSAEDESSYEQYF
cdr3_nt: TGCAGTGCTGAGGACGAAAGCTCCTACGAGCAGTACTTC

clone_size: NA
v_call: TRBV28
j_call: TRBJ1-2
d_call: TRBD1
cdr3_aa: CASSSSGTGRSGYTF
cdr3_nt: TGTGCCAGCAGTTCTTCCGGGACAGGGAGGTCCGGCTACACCTTC

clone_size: NA
v_call: TRBV12-5
j_call: TRBJ2-1
d_call: NA
cdr3_aa: CASGLVLTTDHGRDYNEQFF
cdr3_nt: TGTGCTAGTGGTTTGGTACTAACAACAGATCATGGAAGAGACTACAATGAGCAGTTCTTC

clone_size: NA
v_call: TRBV10-3
j_call: TRBJ1-6
d_call: TRBD1
cdr3_aa: CAISESSRGISPLHF
cdr3_nt: TGTGCCATCAGTGAGTCGAGCAGGGGGATTTCACCCCTCCACTTT

clone_size: NA
v_call: TRBV7-2
j_call: TRBJ1-2
d_call: TRBD1
cdr3_aa: CASTSFGTGGSWDGYTF
cdr3_nt: TGTGCCAGCACCTCTTTCGGGACAGGGGGATCTTGGGATGGCTACACCTTC

clone_size: NA
v_call: TRBV5-1
j_call: TRBJ2-1
d_call: TRBD1
cdr3_aa: CASCLFQGALGNEQVF
cdr3_nt: TGCGCCAGCTGCCTATTTCAGGGGGCTCTTGGGAATGAGCAGGTCTTC

clone_size: few
v_call: TRBV7-9
j_call: TRBJ2-1
d_call: TRBD2
cdr3_aa: CASDSLAGEQFF
cdr3_nt: TGTGCCAGCGACTCACTAGCGGGAGAGCAGTTCTTC

clone_size: NA
v_call: TRBV9
j_call: TRBJ2-2
d_call: NA
cdr3_aa: CASSVGDWNTGELFF
cdr3_nt: TGTGCCAGCAGCGTAGGGGACTGGAACACCGGGGAGCTGTTTTTT

clone_size: NA
v_call: TRBV19
j_call: TRBJ1-1
d_call: NA
cdr3_aa: CASSIAWDGGTEAFF
cdr3_nt: TGTGCCAGTAGTATCGCCTGGGACGGGGGCACTGAAGCTTTCTTT

clone_size: once
v_call: TRBV9
j_call: TRBJ2-7
d_call: NA
cdr3_aa: CASSVGGNAYEQYF
cdr3_nt: TGTGCCAGCAGCGTAGGAGGTAACGCCTACGAGCAGTACTTC

clone_size: NA
v_call: TRBV5-1
j_call: TRBJ1-2
d_call: NA
cdr3_aa: CASRQGISGYTF
cdr3_nt: TGCGCCAGCCGCCAGGGGATCAGTGGCTACACCTTC

clone_size: few
v_call: TRBV21-1
j_call: TRBJ1-2
d_call: NA
cdr3_aa: CASSKALGDRGPRYGYTF
cdr3_nt: TGTGCCAGCAGCAAAGCGCTAGGAGACAGGGGGCCACGGTATGGCTACACCTTC

clone_size: NA
v_call: TRBV25-1
j_call: TRBJ2-7
d_call: NA
cdr3_aa: CASGGEALGQYF
cdr3_nt: TGTGCCAGCGGTGGGGAGGCTCTGGGGCAGTACTTC

clone_size: NA
v_call: TRBV24-1
j_call: TRBJ2-1
d_call: TRBD2
cdr3_aa: CATSDPSGPSGDEQFF
cdr3_nt: TGTGCCACCAGTGATCCATCCGGGCCCAGCGGGGATGAGCAGTTCTTC